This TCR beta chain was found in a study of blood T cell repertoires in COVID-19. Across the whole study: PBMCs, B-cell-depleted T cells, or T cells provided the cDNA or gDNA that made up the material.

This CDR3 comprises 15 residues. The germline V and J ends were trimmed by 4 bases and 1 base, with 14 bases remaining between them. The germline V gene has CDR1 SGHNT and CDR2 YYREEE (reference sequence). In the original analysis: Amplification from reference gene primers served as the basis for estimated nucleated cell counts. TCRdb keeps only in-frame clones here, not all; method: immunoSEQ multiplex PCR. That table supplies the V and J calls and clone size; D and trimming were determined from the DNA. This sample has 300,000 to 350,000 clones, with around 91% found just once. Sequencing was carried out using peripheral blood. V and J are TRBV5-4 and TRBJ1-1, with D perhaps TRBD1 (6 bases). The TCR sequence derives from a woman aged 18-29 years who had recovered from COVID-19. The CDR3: CASSQQGIQNTEAFF. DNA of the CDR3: TGTGCCAGCAGCCAACAGGGAATTCAGAACACTGAAGCTTTCTTT.